What follows are 22 T cell receptor beta chains derived from one specimen sequenced in a study of control samples from healthy donors and cancer patients. The protocol was immunoSEQ multiplex PCR, while the TCRdb copy is restricted to in-frame clones and leaves out a portion. The sample has under 85,000 clones; 93% are singletons. Sequenced sample: PBMCs. The receptors originated from a woman aged 40-49 years with lung cancer.

V usage is TRBV2 and J usage is TRBJ1-5, with D perhaps TRBD1 (5 bases). The V end was cut by 6 bases, the J end by 11 bases, with 26 bases between. The CDR3 covers 16 residues. Germline-derived CDR1 and CDR2 are SNHLY and FYNNEI. CDR3 sequence: CASSPVFRDPWESQHF. The CDR3 DNA follows: TGTGCCAGCAGCCCAGTCTTCCGGGACCCCTGGGAGTCCCAGCATTTT.

A note on this clone: The same CDR3 arises from other DNA sequences in this sample as well. J is TRBJ1-1 and V is TRBV6-4; D is unresolved. V was clipped by 0 bases and J by 4 bases, with 9 bases between them. CDR3 length: 14 amino acids. CDR1 is MRHNA, CDR2 SNTAGT, per germline. This chain's CDR3 is CASSDSTTGTEAFF. CDR3 in DNA: TGTGCCAGCAGTGACTCGACGACTGGCACTGAAGCTTTCTTT.

The V call is TRBV19, the J call TRBJ1-5; no clear D. The CDR3 covers 15 residues. Trimming removed 7 bases from V and 1 base from J, with 14 bases in between. CDR1 LNHDA and CDR2 SQIVND come from the germline V gene (reference sequence). This CDR3 reads CASIPRGGSNQPQHF. In nucleotides, the CDR3 is TGTGCCAGTATTCCCCGAGGAGGAAGCAATCAGCCCCAGCATTTT.

The V call is TRBV6-4, the J call TRBJ1-6; no reliable D call. CDR1 and CDR2 (germline): MRHNA, SNTAGT. Trimming removed 2 bases at V and 3 bases at J, with 2 bases between. This CDR3 comprises 13 residues. This CDR3 is CASSDVYNSPLHF. In nucleotides, the CDR3 is TGTGCCAGCAGTGACGTCTATAATTCACCCCTCCACTTT.

The genes are TRBV12-3 or TRBV12-4 and TRBJ1-1, with a tentative D call TRBD1 (5 bases). This CDR3 is built from 13 residues. The V end was cut by 6 bases, the J end by 2 bases, with 10 bases between. In DNA form, the CDR3 reads TGTGCCAGCAGCTTCGACAGTAACACTGAAGCTTTCTTT. Protein: CASSFDSNTEAFF.

The chain has TRBV5-6 and TRBJ2-1; 9 positions agree with TRBD2. Germline CDR1 reads SGHDT; CDR2 reads YYEEEE. This CDR3 has 15 residues. J gave up 7 bases and V 4 bases, and 9 bases lay outside the gene matches. DNA for the CDR3: TGTGCCAGCAGCGCAATAGCGGGGGACGGGAATGAGCAGTTCTTC. Its translation is CASSAIAGDGNEQFF.

V and J are TRBV5-1 and TRBJ2-1, with 16 bases fitting TRBD2. Germline V lookup: CDR1 SGHRS, CDR2 YFSETQ. This CDR3 contains 21 residues. J was trimmed by 4 bases and V by 0 bases; bases with no gene match: 13. CDR3 bases: TGCGCCAGCAGCTTGGCGAGTCCGGGACTAGCGGGGGGGCCCCCTTACAATGAGCAGTTCTTC. The encoded protein is CASSLASPGLAGGPPYNEQFF. The full variable domain, completed using reference TRBV5-1 and TRBJ2-1, is KAGVTQTPRYLIKTRGQQVTLSCSPISGHRSVSWYQQTPGQGLQFLFEYFSETQRNKGNFPGRFSGRQFSNSRSEMNVSTLELGDSALYLCASSLASPGLAGGPPYNEQFFGPGTRLTVL.

The chain links TRBV7-2 to TRBJ2-3; the D gene could be TRBD1 or TRBD2 (7 bases each). The CDR3 contains 15 residues. The germline gives CDR1 SGHTA, CDR2 FQGNSA. V lost 7 bases and J lost 3, with 17 bases in between. The chain's CDR3 is CASTPGRGGTDTQYF. CDR3 in DNA: TGTGCCAGCACCCCGGGCAGGGGGGGTACAGATACGCAGTATTTT.

The chain employs TRBV7-9 and TRBJ2-3; D is undetermined. The V end lost 1 base, the J end lost 4 bases, and 6 bases lay between the germline ends. Germline V gene sequence: CDR1 SEHNR, CDR2 FQNEAQ (reference sequence). The CDR3 has 13 amino acids. The CDR3 region is CASSLGLPDTQYF. CDR3 coding DNA: TGTGCCAGCAGCTTAGGGTTACCAGATACGCAGTATTTT. The variable domain in full, completed from reference TRBV7-9 and TRBJ2-3, reads DTGVSQNPRHKITKRGQNVTFRCDPISEHNRLYWYRQTLGQGPEFLTYFQNEAQLEKSRLLSDRFSAERPKGSFSTLEIQRTEQGDSAMYLCASSLGLPDTQYFGPGTRLTVL.

The rearrangement uses TRBV9 and TRBJ1-1; 9 positions agree with TRBD1. This CDR3 has 18 amino acids. Losses at the gene ends were 3 bases for V and 0 bases for J; bases not matched to a gene: 12. CDR1 and CDR2 from the germline V gene are SGDLS and YYNGEE. In nucleotides, the CDR3 is TGTGCCAGCAGCGCACCCCCGGGACAGGGTTTGGTGAACACTGAAGCTTTCTTT. It translates to CASSAPPGQGLVNTEAFF.

CDR3 residues: CASRGQGASTGELFF. In DNA, the CDR3 is TGTGCCAGCAGGGGGCAGGGGGCGAGCACCGGGGAGCTGTTTTTT. The chain carries TRBV2 and TRBJ2-2; TRBD1 matches at 8 bases. Per the germline V gene, CDR1 is SNHLY and CDR2 is FYNNEI. J gave up 4 bases and V 6 bases, and 7 bases lay outside the gene matches. This CDR3 region has 15 residues.

The chain uses TRBV5-1 and TRBJ2-3; D call uncertain. V gave up 0 bases and J gave up 1 base, with 12 bases separating them. Germline assignment: CDR1 SGHRS and CDR2 YFSETQ. This CDR3 is 16 amino acids long. The CDR3 DNA follows: TGCGCCAGCAGCTTGGCCGCCCCGGCGGGCACAGATACGCAGTATTTT. This gives the protein CASSLAAPAGTDTQYF.

V usage is TRBV10-3 and J usage is TRBJ1-1; a possible D gene is TRBD1 (5 bases). This CDR3 is 14 amino acids long. Germline V lookup: CDR1 ENHRY, CDR2 SYGVKD. V was cut by 7 bases and J by 1 base, with 13 bases left in between. The CDR3 bases are TGTGCCATCACAGAGGGCGGGGGGAACACTGAAGCTTTCTTT. Encoded protein: CAITEGGGNTEAFF.

The CDR3 reads CASSRTGQEAFF. The DNA for the CDR3 is TGCGCCAGCAGCCGGACAGGGCAAGAAGCTTTCTTT. This chain uses TRBV4-1 with TRBJ1-1; TRBD1 aligns across 8 bases. Germline CDR1 and CDR2: MGHRA and YSYEKL. Germline trimming cut 4 bases from V and 8 bases from J; bases unmatched to any gene: 3. The CDR3 extends over 12 amino acids.

The chain recombines TRBV6-5 with TRBJ1-1; a weak D match, TRBD1 (6 bases). V gave up 6 bases and J gave up 4 bases, with 18 bases separating them. The germline V gene has CDR1 MNHEY and CDR2 SVGAGI. CDR3 length: 15 residues. CDR3 bases: TGTGCCAGCAGGGAGAGGGGGGCGTATGGCACTGAAGCTTTCTTT. It codes for CASRERGAYGTEAFF.

The chain recombines TRBV7-9 with TRBJ1-1; maybe TRBD1 (5 bases). The CDR3 sequence is 17 residues long. CDR1 is SEHNR and CDR2 is FQNEAQ in the germline V gene (reference sequence). The V end was cut by 5 bases, the J end by 2 bases, with 21 bases between. CDR3 nucleotide sequence: TGTGCCAGCAGCCGCGGGGCTATCGGTAACCTAAACACTGAAGCTTTCTTT. This encodes CASSRGAIGNLNTEAFF.

This chain connects TRBV19 to TRBJ2-5; a weak D match, TRBD2 (6 bases). From germline, CDR1 is LNHDA and CDR2 SQIVND (reference sequence). The CDR3 sequence is 13 residues long. Trimming shortened V by 6 bases and J by 3 bases, and 11 bases separated the two germline ends. DNA for the CDR3: TGTGCCAGTAGAGGGACGGGGGAAGAGACCCAGTACTTC. It yields the protein CASRGTGEETQYF.

The chain carries TRBV6-5 and TRBJ2-7, with 10 bases fitting TRBD1. Per the germline V gene, CDR1 is MNHEY and CDR2 is SVGAGI. Trimming at V came to 4 bases and at J to 1 base, leaving 4 bases not matched to a gene. The CDR3 is 15 residues long. The CDR3 coding sequence is TGTGCCAGCAGTTTCCGGGACAGGGGTTCCTACGAGCAGTACTTC. Its translation: CASSFRDRGSYEQYF.

The chain recombines TRBV18 with TRBJ2-6, with D tentatively TRBD1 (5 bases). V shed 0 bases and J shed 2 bases, with 8 bases lying between them. In germline, CDR1 is KGHSH, CDR2 LQKENI. The CDR3 spans 16 residues. As DNA, the CDR3 is TGTGCCAGCTCACCACCGGACACAACTGGGGCCAACGTCCTGACTTTC. This codes for CASSPPDTTGANVLTF.

This chain uses TRBV7-9 with TRBJ2-7; D not certain. The CDR3 covers 14 residues. Germline V lookup: CDR1 SEHNR, CDR2 FQNEAQ (reference sequence). With 0 bases removed from V and 4 bases from J, the gap between germline ends came to 10 bases. The CDR3 coding sequence is TGTGCCAGCAGCTTAGCGGTACAGACTTACGAGCAGTACTTC. Protein product: CASSLAVQTYEQYF.

This rearrangement joins TRBV19 to TRBJ1-1; D uncertain. CDR3 length: 15 residues. In germline, CDR1 is LNHDA, CDR2 SQIVND (reference sequence). Trimming stripped 0 bases from V and 1 base from J, with 9 bases between. The CDR3 DNA sequence: TGTGCCAGTAGTATAGAGGGCGGCTGGAACACTGAAGCTTTCTTT. Protein sequence: CASSIEGGWNTEAFF.

The sample holds one count of this clone. The J gene is TRBJ2-7, the V gene TRBV4-1; D gene uncertain. The CDR3 loop spans 16 amino acids. CDR1 MGHRA and CDR2 YSYEKL come from the germline V gene. Trimming removed 4 bases from V and 6 bases from J, with 22 bases in between. CDR3 bases: TGCGCCAGCAGCCCCTCAGCCGGGCCCCCAAGGGTCGAGCAGTACTTC. Translation gives CASSPSAGPPRVEQYF.